The next 5 T cell receptor beta chains were all read from a single sample in a study of read filtering for tumor transcriptome and immune sequencing. Molecular barcoded adaptors covering alpha/delta and beta/gamma chains were used on about 390 ng RNA. TCRdb passed the reads through MiXCR, listing each CDR3 protein once. The sample records tens of thousands of distinct CDR3 sequences, about 20% being singletons. Specimen: a population of CD138-negative cells sorted from bone marrow. These receptors all come from a donor aged 40 or over with multiple myeloma.

A word on this clonotype: The conserved phenylalanine or tryptophan is not found at the CDR3 terminus, so this likely reflects a read error. The chain employs TRBV29-1 and TRBJ2-2, with D possibly being TRBD1 (5 bases). V lost 4 bases and J 4 bases, leaving 10 bases between the germline ends. The germline CDR1 and CDR2 sequences are SQVTM and ANQGSEA. The length of the CDR3 is 13 residues. The CDR3 reads CSVGGVTTGELFL. In nucleotides, the CDR3 is TGCAGCGTTGGGGGCGTCACCACCGGGGAGCTGTTTCTT.

This clonotype was detected many times. The rearrangement links TRBV5-1 to TRBJ2-7; 10 bases are a match to TRBD1. Germline V gene data show CDR1 as SGHRS and CDR2 as YFSETQ. The CDR3 is 15 amino acids. With V trimmed by 1 base and J by 3 bases, 4 bases remained unmatched. The CDR3, as DNA: TGCGCCAGCAGCTTGTTCCGGACAGGGGGCTACGAGCAGTACTTC. As protein: CASSLFRTGGYEQYF.

This clonotype was recorded many times. The rearrangement links TRBV24-1 to TRBJ1-1; D unresolved. Germline V gene data show CDR1 as KGHDR and CDR2 as SFDVKD. The CDR3 is 12 amino acids. The germline V and J ends were trimmed by 2 bases and 7 bases, with 7 bases remaining between them. CDR3 amino acids: CATSDSMSEAFF. CDR3 nucleotides: TGTGCCACCAGTGATTCAATGAGTGAAGCTTTCTTT.

This clonotype came up many times. The chain uses TRBV3-1 and TRBJ2-7, with no clear D. This CDR3 region has 11 residues. V gave up 4 bases and J gave up 3 bases, with 4 bases separating them. Germline V CDR1 and CDR2: LGHDT, YNNKEL (reference sequence). The CDR3 loop reads CASSLRYEQYF. The CDR3 DNA sequence: TGTGCCAGCAGCCTCCGCTACGAGCAGTACTTC.

By share of the sample, this clonotype is medium-sized. V gene TRBV20-1 combines with J gene TRBJ1-1, with 10 nucleotides matching TRBD1. CDR1 DFQATT and CDR2 SNEGSKA come from the germline V gene (reference sequence). The CDR3 is made up of 14 amino acids. Trimming took 3 bases from V and 1 from J; bases not matched to a gene: 2. CDR3 sequence: CSARRDRGNTEAFF. Here the CDR3 DNA reads TGCAGTGCTAGGCGGGACAGGGGGAACACTGAAGCTTTCTTT.